This TCR beta chain is from a study of T cells after yellow fever vaccination. General observations from the study: The presence of abundant clonotypes contaminating from the bulk population was possible in FACS-sorted repertoires.

This clonotype has a handful of counts. Its antigen is not known. TCRdb independently ran MiXCR on the 5' RACE reads; one entry per CDR3 protein. The sample lists 550,000 or so distinct CDR3 sequences, over 15% occurring once. Germline CDR1 reads WSHSY; CDR2 reads SAAADI. Trimming stripped 10 bases from V and 4 bases from J, with 16 bases between. The length of the CDR3 is 13 residues. The sequencing here drew on PBMCs, taken 15 days after the yellow fever booster vaccination. This TCR was sampled from a man between 25 and 39 years old who received the YFV17D yellow fever vaccine. The V and J genes are TRBV10-2 and TRBJ2-5; D unclear. The CDR3 sequence: CATYHPVGETQYF. CDR3 in DNA: TGCGCCACTTACCACCCGGTGGGAGAGACCCAGTACTTC.